The 7 T cell receptor beta chains below all came from one sample that was sequenced in a study of cytomegalovirus exposure and HLA in healthy donors (dated by TCRdb to about 2017). Libraries came from the immunoSEQ multiplex PCR assay. For the multiplex PCR, a mixture combining 60 forward primers for TCR Vbeta segments and 13 reverse primers for TCR Jbeta segments was used. TCRdb holds this immuneACCESS table with in-frame rearrangements only. Some clones are missing; in checked studies, unresolved V genes explain under half, and the rest has no known cause. This sample has 150,000 to 200,000 clones in its table, and 55% to 65% of those were observed once. The ten top clones hold about 2.9% of the sample. Source material: PBMCs. Receptor source: a man aged 35-49 years in good health and CMV-seronegative.

This rearrangement joins TRBV20-1 to TRBJ2-5, with D unclear. The CDR3 loop spans 11 amino acids. In germline, CDR1 is DFQATT, CDR2 SNEGSKA (reference sequence). Trimming removed 3 bases at V and 3 bases at J, with 5 bases between. CDR3 amino acids: CSASPEETQYF. CDR3 DNA: TGCAGTGCTAGCCCAGAAGAGACCCAGTACTTC.

In the case of this clone: Lacking the conserved final phenylalanine or tryptophan, this CDR3 likely reflects a read error. No DNA is shown, since the ends of the CDR3 on it are uncertain; the CDR3 is the one TCRdb lists. This chain joins TRBV2 and TRBJ2-7; the table's D call, TRBD1, was not checked against the DNA. CDR1 SNHLY and CDR2 FYNNEI come from the germline V gene. The CDR3 sequence runs 14 residues, both termini included. The CDR3 protein is CASTRGQRPYEQDC.

The chain carries TRBV9 and TRBJ2-2, with 12 positions matching TRBD2. The germline gives CDR1 SGDLS, CDR2 YYNGEE. CDR3 length: 16 amino acids. J lost 6 bases, V lost 0 bases, and 3 bases had no gene match. The CDR3 DNA is TGTGCCAGCAGCGTAGGACTAGCGGGAGTGGCCGGGGAGCTGTTTTTT. It specifies CASSVGLAGVAGELFF. Based on the CDR3 plus reference TRBV9 and TRBJ2-2, the full variable domain is DSGVTQTPKHLITATGQRVTLRCSPRSGDLSVYWYQQSLDQGLQFLIQYYNGEERAKGNILERFSAQQFPDLHSELNLSSLELGDSALYFCASSVGLAGVAGELFFGEGSRLTVL.

The chain uses TRBV7-2 and TRBJ2-2; no clear D. Trimming removed 5 bases at V and 2 bases at J, with 3 bases between. The V gene's germline CDR1 is SGHTA and CDR2 FQGNSA. The CDR3 covers 12 residues. CDR3: CASSPNTGELFF. The CDR3 DNA reads as TGTGCCAGCAGCCCAAACACCGGGGAGCTGTTTTTT.

This chain connects TRBV9 to TRBJ2-7; D perhaps matches TRBD2 (6 bases). CDR1 SGDLS and CDR2 YYNGEE come from the germline V gene. The CDR3 is 15 residues long. V lost 0 bases, J lost 1 base, and 11 bases lay in between. The CDR3 loop reads CASSVDERVSYEQYF. CDR3 in DNA: TGTGCCAGCAGCGTAGATGAGCGGGTGTCCTACGAGCAGTACTTC.

The rearrangement links TRBV7-2 to TRBJ1-2, with D tentatively TRBD1 (5 bases). CDR3 length: 14 residues. V was pared by 5 bases and J by 8 bases, with 18 bases between. CDR1 and CDR2 (germline): SGHTA, FQGNSA. As DNA, the CDR3 is TGTGCCAGCAGCAATACAGGCCTTTCTGGGGGCTACACCTTC. It translates to CASSNTGLSGGYTF. Full variable domain (outside the CDR3, taken from reference TRBV7-2 and TRBJ1-2): GAGVSQSPSNKVTEKGKDVELRCDPISGHTALYWYRQSLGQGLEFLIYFQGNSAPDKSGLPSDRFSAERTGGSVSTLTIQRTQQEDSAVYLCASSNTGLSGGYTFGSGTRLTVV.

The J gene is TRBJ2-3, the V gene TRBV5-1; 11 bases align to TRBD1. The CDR3 length is 17 residues. Trimming cost V 4 bases and J 0 bases; bases outside gene matches: 7. Germline V CDR1 and CDR2: SGHRS, YFSETQ. The CDR3 nucleotides are TGCGCCAGCAGCCCAAGGACAGGGGGCTTCAGCACAGATACGCAGTATTTT. Amino acid sequence: CASSPRTGGFSTDTQYF.